Presented here are 14 T cell receptor beta chains from one specimen sequenced in a study of cytomegalovirus exposure and HLA in healthy donors. 13 Jbeta primers and 60 Vbeta primers were used for the PCR. The assay was immunoSEQ multiplex PCR, and TCRdb's table has in-frame clones only and misses some. Among 55,000 to 75,000 clones listed, 70% to 85% were seen once. Sequencing input: PBMCs. The receptors here all came from a girl aged 10-17 years in good health and CMV-seropositive.

The V call is TRBV6-5, the J call TRBJ1-2, with TRBD1 matching over 11 bases. The germline CDR1 and CDR2 sequences are MNHEY and SVGAGI. Trimming at V came to 6 bases and at J to 6 bases, leaving 6 bases not matched to a gene. CDR3 length equals 14 residues. CDR3 loop: CASSPGQGAHGYTF. CDR3 bases: TGTGCCAGCAGCCCTGGACAGGGGGCCCATGGCTACACCTTC.

The rearrangement links TRBV5-1 to TRBJ1-6; 7 nucleotides agree with TRBD1. V trimming: 4 bases; J trimming: 7 bases; junction bases outside the gene matches: 5. CDR1 is SGHRS and CDR2 is YFSETQ in the germline V gene. The CDR3 is 14 residues long. The CDR3 loop reads CASSPGQENSPLHF. CDR3 DNA: TGCGCCAGCAGCCCCGGACAGGAAAATTCACCCCTCCACTTT.

This chain links TRBV27 with TRBJ1-6; D might be TRBD1 (5 bases). The germline V gene has CDR1 MNHEY and CDR2 SMNVEV (reference sequence). The length of the CDR3 is 14 residues. The V end was cut by 3 bases, the J end by 7 bases, with 10 bases between. CDR3: CASSFWGGNSPLHF. In DNA, the CDR3 is TGTGCCAGCAGTTTTTGGGGCGGCAATTCACCCCTCCACTTT.

V usage is TRBV6-4 and J usage is TRBJ2-5; possibly TRBD2 for D (6 bases). The germline V gene has CDR1 MRHNA and CDR2 SNTAGT. This CDR3 region has 15 residues. The V end was cut by 3 bases, the J end by 1 base, with 12 bases between. The CDR3 coding sequence is TGTGCCAGCAGTGATTCGCCGGGAGCCCAAGAGACCCAGTACTTC. It translates to CASSDSPGAQETQYF.

This clone has just one count. The chain recombines TRBV5-4 with TRBJ1-2; 8 positions agree with TRBD1. From germline, CDR1 is SGHNT and CDR2 YYREEE (reference sequence). This CDR3 is 13 amino acids long. With V trimmed by 4 bases and J by 5 bases, 4 bases remained unmatched. The CDR3 sequence: CASSQTGDYGYTF. In DNA form, the CDR3 reads TGTGCCAGCAGCCAGACAGGGGATTATGGCTACACCTTC. The variable domain in full, with the rest retrieved from reference TRBV5-4 and TRBJ1-2, is ETGVTQSPTHLIKTRGQQVTLRCSSQSGHNTVSWYQQALGQGPQFIFQYYREEENGRGNFPPRFSGLQFPNYSSELNVNALELDDSALYLCASSQTGDYGYTFGSGTRLTVV.

The rearrangement uses TRBV2 and TRBJ2-6, with TRBD1 identical over 7 bases. The length of the CDR3 is 14 residues. V lost 7 bases and J lost 2; bases outside the gene matches: 2. CDR1 and CDR2 (germline): SNHLY, FYNNEI. CDR3 coding DNA: TGTGCCAGCATGAGGGGGCCTGGGGCCAACGTCCTGACTTTC. It is translated as CASMRGPGANVLTF.

The chain combines TRBV29-1 with TRBJ1-1, with D maybe TRBD1 (5 bases). The CDR3 loop spans 15 amino acids. The germline CDR1 and CDR2 sequences are SQVTM and ANQGSEA. The ends were cut back, 2 bases at V and 6 bases at J, with 19 bases in the middle. CDR3 in amino acids: CSVERSGSLYAEAFF. The CDR3 coding sequence is TGCAGCGTTGAACGGTCAGGGTCGCTGTATGCTGAAGCTTTCTTT.

In its sample, this clone was seen a few times. The chain combines TRBV5-1 with TRBJ2-5, with D unclear. The V and J ends lost 0 bases and 2 bases respectively, with 8 bases between them. The CDR3 is made up of 14 amino acids. The germline V gene encodes CDR1 SGHRS and CDR2 YFSETQ. The CDR3 bases are TGCGCCAGCAGCTTGGATTGGCAGCAAGAGACCCAGTACTTC. It codes for CASSLDWQQETQYF. Together with reference TRBV5-1 and TRBJ2-5, the CDR3 gives the full variable domain: KAGVTQTPRYLIKTRGQQVTLSCSPISGHRSVSWYQQTPGQGLQFLFEYFSETQRNKGNFPGRFSGRQFSNSRSEMNVSTLELGDSALYLCASSLDWQQETQYFGPGTRLLVL.

The genes are TRBV5-4 and TRBJ2-7; D perhaps matches TRBD2 (5 bases). CDR3 length: 15 residues. Germline V CDR1 and CDR2: SGHNT, YYREEE (reference sequence). With 4 bases removed from V and 2 bases from J, the gap between germline ends came to 16 bases. The CDR3 DNA is TGTGCCAGCAGCAAGTCCGGGAACGGGCCCTACGAGCAGTACTTC. It yields the protein CASSKSGNGPYEQYF. Supplemented by reference TRBV5-4 and TRBJ2-7, the full variable domain reads ETGVTQSPTHLIKTRGQQVTLRCSSQSGHNTVSWYQQALGQGPQFIFQYYREEENGRGNFPPRFSGLQFPNYSSELNVNALELDDSALYLCASSKSGNGPYEQYFGPGTRLTVT.

This sequence joins TRBV30 and TRBJ1-4; 8 bases agree with TRBD1. V lost 6 bases to trimming and J lost 5 bases; unmatched junction nucleotides: 2. The CDR3 runs 12 residues. Looked up from germline, CDR1 is GTSNPN and CDR2 is SVGIG (reference sequence). Here the CDR3 reads CACNRGNEKLFF. CDR3 nucleotides: TGTGCCTGTAACAGGGGGAATGAAAAACTGTTTTTT.

This clone was found a few times. This chain connects TRBV5-8 to TRBJ1-5; 9 nucleotides line up with TRBD1. The trim removed 0 bases at V and 4 bases at J, leaving 5 bases unmatched. The CDR3 spans 16 residues. From germline, CDR1 is SGHTS and CDR2 YDEGEE. The CDR3 DNA sequence: TGTGCCAGCAGCTTGGAAATTGGGACAGGGAATCAGCCCCAGCATTTT. Protein sequence: CASSLEIGTGNQPQHF.

The V call is TRBV27, the J call TRBJ2-5; the D gene is possibly TRBD2 (5 bases). The CDR3 spans 20 residues. The V end lost 3 bases, the J end lost 10 bases, and 36 bases lay between the germline ends. The V gene's germline CDR1 is MNHEY and CDR2 SMNVEV (reference sequence). The CDR3: CASSFPLPAPLGVITRSQYF. The CDR3 coding sequence is TGTGCCAGCAGTTTTCCCCTACCGGCCCCACTAGGAGTGATAACGCGGAGCCAGTACTTC.

This chain connects TRBV5-1 to TRBJ2-7; TRBD1 aligns across 8 bases. The germline V gene has CDR1 SGHRS and CDR2 YFSETQ. The trim removed 0 bases at V and 5 bases at J, leaving 13 bases unmatched. The CDR3 sequence is 17 residues long. CDR3 sequence reads: CASSLGDRTGYTHEQYF. CDR3 nucleotide sequence: TGCGCCAGCAGCTTGGGAGATCGGACAGGGTACACCCACGAGCAGTACTTC. Based on the CDR3 plus reference TRBV5-1 and TRBJ2-7, the full variable domain is KAGVTQTPRYLIKTRGQQVTLSCSPISGHRSVSWYQQTPGQGLQFLFEYFSETQRNKGNFPGRFSGRQFSNSRSEMNVSTLELGDSALYLCASSLGDRTGYTHEQYFGPGTRLTVT.

J is TRBJ2-5 and V is TRBV6-5; 12 bases fit TRBD2. Germline lookup yields CDR1 MNHEY and CDR2 SVGAGI. V was pared by 6 bases and J by 4 bases, with 6 bases of the junction left unmatched. The CDR3 is 15 amino acids. CDR3 sequence: CASSASGGARETQYF. The CDR3 coding sequence is TGTGCCAGCAGCGCTAGCGGGGGGGCCCGAGAGACCCAGTACTTC.